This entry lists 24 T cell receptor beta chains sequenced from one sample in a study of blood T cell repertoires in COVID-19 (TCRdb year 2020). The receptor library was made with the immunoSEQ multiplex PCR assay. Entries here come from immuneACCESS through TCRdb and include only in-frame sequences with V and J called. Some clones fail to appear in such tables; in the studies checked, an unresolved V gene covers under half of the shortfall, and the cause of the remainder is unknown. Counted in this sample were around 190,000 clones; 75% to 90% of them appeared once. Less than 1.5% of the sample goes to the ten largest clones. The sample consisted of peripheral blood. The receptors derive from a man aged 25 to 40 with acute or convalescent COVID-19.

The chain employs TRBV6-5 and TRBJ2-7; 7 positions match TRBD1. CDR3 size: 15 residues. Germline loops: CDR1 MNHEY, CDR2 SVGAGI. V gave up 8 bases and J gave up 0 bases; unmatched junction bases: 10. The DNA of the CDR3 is TGTGCCAGCTATTTGACCGGGACAGTCTCCTACGAGCAGTACTTC. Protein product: CASYLTGTVSYEQYF.

The CDR3 DNA follows: TGCGCCAGCAGTGAGATACAGGAATCCTATAATTCACCCCTCCACTTT. Translation gives CASSEIQESYNSPLHF. The chain joins TRBV10-1 to TRBJ1-6, with a weak D call TRBD1 (5 bases). The V and J ends lost 2 bases and 1 base respectively, with 9 bases between them. CDR1 WNHNN and CDR2 SYGVQD come from the germline V gene (reference sequence). This CDR3 is 16 amino acids long.

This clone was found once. The CDR3 sequence: CASSPGADREAFF. The CDR3, as DNA: TGTGCCAGCAGCCCAGGGGCGGACAGGGAAGCTTTCTTT. This sequence joins TRBV7-9 and TRBJ1-1, with 7 bases that match TRBD1. With V trimmed by 5 bases and J by 8 bases, 8 bases remained unmatched. From germline, CDR1 is SEHNR and CDR2 FQNEAQ (reference sequence). The CDR3 extends over 13 amino acids.

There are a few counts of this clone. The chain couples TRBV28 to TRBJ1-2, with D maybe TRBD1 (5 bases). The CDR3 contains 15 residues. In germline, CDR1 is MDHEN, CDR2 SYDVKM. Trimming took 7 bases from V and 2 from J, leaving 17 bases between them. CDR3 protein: CASTNGRGSNYGYTF. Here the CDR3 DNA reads TGTGCCAGCACTAATGGGCGGGGCAGCAACTATGGCTACACCTTC.

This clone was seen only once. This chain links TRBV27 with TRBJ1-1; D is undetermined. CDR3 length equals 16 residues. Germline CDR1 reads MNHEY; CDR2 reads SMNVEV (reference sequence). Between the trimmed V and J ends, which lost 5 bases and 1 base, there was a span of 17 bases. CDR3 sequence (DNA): TGTGCCAGCAGTGTTTCGGGTTCCCCTAAGAACACTGAAGCTTTCTTT. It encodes CASSVSGSPKNTEAFF.

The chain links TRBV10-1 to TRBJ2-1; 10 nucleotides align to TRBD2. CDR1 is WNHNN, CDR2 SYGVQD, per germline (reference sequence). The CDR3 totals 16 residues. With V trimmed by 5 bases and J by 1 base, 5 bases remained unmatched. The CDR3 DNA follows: TGCGCCAGCAGTTCGCTAGCGGGAGCATCCTACAATGAGCAGTTCTTC. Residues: CASSSLAGASYNEQFF.

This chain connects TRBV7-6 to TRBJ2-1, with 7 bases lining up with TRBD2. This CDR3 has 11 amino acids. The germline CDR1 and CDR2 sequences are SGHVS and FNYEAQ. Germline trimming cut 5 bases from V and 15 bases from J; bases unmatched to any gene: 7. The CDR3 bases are TGTGCCAGCAGCCCCGGACTAGGAACGTTCTTC. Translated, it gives CASSPGLGTFF.

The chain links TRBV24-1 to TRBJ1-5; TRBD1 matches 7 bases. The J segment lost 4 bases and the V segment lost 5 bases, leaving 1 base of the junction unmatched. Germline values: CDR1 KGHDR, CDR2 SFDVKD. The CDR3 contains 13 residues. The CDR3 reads CATSAGGNQPQHF. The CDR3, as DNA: TGTGCCACCAGTGCAGGGGGAAATCAGCCCCAGCATTTT.

The CDR3 is CASSLTSAETQYF. CDR3 sequence (DNA): TGTGCCAGCAGTTTAACTAGCGCCGAGACCCAGTACTTC. The chain has TRBV12-3 or TRBV12-4 and TRBJ2-5; 7 positions agree with TRBD2. The CDR3 is 13 amino acids. Trimming at V came to 2 bases and at J to 5 bases, leaving 2 bases not matched to a gene.

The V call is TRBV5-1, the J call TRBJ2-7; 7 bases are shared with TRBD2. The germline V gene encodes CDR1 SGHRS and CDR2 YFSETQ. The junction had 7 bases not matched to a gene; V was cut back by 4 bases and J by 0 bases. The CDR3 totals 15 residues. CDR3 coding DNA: TGCGCCAGCAGCGGAAACCTAGCGGTCTCCTACGAGCAGTACTTC. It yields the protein CASSGNLAVSYEQYF.

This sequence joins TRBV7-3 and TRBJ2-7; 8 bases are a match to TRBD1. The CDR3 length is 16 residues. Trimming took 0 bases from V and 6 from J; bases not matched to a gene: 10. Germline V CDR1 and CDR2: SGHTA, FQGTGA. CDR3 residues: CASSLTGTGTLGEQYF. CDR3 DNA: TGTGCCAGCAGCTTAACAGGGACAGGCACTCTGGGCGAGCAGTACTTC.

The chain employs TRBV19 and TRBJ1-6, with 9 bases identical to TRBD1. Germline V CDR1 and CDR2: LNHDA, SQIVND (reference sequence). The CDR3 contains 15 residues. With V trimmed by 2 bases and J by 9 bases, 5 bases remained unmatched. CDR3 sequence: CASSISKQGASPLHF. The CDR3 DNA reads TGTGCCAGTAGTATAAGTAAACAGGGGGCTTCACCCCTCCACTTT.

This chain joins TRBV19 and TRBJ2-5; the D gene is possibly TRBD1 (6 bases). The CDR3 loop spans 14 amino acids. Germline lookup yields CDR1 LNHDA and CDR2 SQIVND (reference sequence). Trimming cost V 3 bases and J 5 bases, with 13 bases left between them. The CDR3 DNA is TGTGCCAGTAGTATCCGGGGACAAGGGGAGACCCAGTACTTC. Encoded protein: CASSIRGQGETQYF. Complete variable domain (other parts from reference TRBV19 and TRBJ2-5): DGGITQSPKYLFRKEGQNVTLSCEQNLNHDAMYWYRQDPGQGLRLIYYSQIVNDFQKGDIAEGYSVSREKKESFPLTVTSAQKNPTAFYLCASSIRGQGETQYFGPGTRLLVL.

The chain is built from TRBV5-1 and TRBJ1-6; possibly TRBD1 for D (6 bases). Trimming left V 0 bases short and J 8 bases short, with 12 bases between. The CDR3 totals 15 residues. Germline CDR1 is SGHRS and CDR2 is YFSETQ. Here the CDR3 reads CASSLVPRQDSPLHF. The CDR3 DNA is TGCGCCAGCAGCTTGGTCCCCCGACAGGATTCACCCCTCCACTTT.

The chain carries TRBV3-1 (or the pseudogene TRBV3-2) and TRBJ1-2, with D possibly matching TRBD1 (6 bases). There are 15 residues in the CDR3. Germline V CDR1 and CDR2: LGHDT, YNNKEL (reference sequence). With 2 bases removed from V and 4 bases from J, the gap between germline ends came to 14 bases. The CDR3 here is CASSQLSTGRYGYTF. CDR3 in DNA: TGTGCCAGCAGCCAACTCTCGACAGGTCGCTATGGCTACACCTTC.

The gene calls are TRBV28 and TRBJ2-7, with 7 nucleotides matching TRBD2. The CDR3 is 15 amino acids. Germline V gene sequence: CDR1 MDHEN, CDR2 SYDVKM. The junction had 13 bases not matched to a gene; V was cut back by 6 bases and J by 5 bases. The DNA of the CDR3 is TGTGCCAGCAGAGGGGAGGGACTACCCGAGGACGAGCAGTACTTC. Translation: CASRGEGLPEDEQYF.

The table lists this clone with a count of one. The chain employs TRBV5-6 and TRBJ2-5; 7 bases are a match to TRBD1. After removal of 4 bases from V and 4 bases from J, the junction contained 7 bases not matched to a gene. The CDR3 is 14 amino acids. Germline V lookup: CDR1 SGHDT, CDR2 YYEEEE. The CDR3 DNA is TGTGCCAGCAGCAGGACAGGCCGGCGAGAGACCCAGTACTTC. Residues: CASSRTGRRETQYF. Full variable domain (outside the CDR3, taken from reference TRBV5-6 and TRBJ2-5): DAGVTQSPTHLIKTRGQQVTLRCSPKSGHDTVSWYQQALGQGPQFIFQYYEEEERQRGNFPDRFSGHQFPNYSSELNVNALLLGDSALYLCASSRTGRRETQYFGPGTRLLVL.

The DNA of the CDR3 is TGTGCCAGTAGTATCCGCAGGGAGGATGGAAACACCATATATTTT. It specifies CASSIRREDGNTIYF. V gene TRBV19 combines with J gene TRBJ1-3; D is possibly TRBD1 (5 bases). This CDR3 is built from 15 residues. The V and J ends lost 3 bases and 3 bases respectively, with 12 bases between them. Germline CDR1 is LNHDA and CDR2 is SQIVND (reference sequence). Complete variable domain (other parts from reference TRBV19 and TRBJ1-3): DGGITQSPKYLFRKEGQNVTLSCEQNLNHDAMYWYRQDPGQGLRLIYYSQIVNDFQKGDIAEGYSVSREKKESFPLTVTSAQKNPTAFYLCASSIRREDGNTIYFGEGSWLTVV.

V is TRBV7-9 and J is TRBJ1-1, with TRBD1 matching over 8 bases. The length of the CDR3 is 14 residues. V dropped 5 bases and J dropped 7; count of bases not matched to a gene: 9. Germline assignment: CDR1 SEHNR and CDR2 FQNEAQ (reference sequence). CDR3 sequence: CASSPQGVGSEAFF. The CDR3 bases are TGTGCCAGCAGCCCACAGGGGGTCGGGAGTGAAGCTTTCTTT.

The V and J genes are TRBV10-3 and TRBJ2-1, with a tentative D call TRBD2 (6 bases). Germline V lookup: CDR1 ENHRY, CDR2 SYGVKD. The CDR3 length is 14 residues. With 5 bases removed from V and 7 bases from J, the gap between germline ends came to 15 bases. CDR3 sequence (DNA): TGTGCCATCAGTACATCCGGGGGATTAAATGAGCAGTTCTTC. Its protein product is CAISTSGGLNEQFF.

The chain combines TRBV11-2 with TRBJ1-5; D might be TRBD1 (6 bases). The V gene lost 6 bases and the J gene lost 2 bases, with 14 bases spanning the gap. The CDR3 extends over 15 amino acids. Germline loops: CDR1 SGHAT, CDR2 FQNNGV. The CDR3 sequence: CASSKREGGNQPQHF. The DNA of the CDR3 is TGTGCCAGCAGTAAACGTGAGGGGGGCAATCAGCCCCAGCATTTT. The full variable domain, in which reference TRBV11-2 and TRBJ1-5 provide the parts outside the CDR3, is EAGVAQSPRYKIIEKRQSVAFWCNPISGHATLYWYQQILGQGPKLLIQFQNNGVVDDSQLPKDRFSAERLKGVDSTLKIQPAKLEDSAVYLCASSKREGGNQPQHFGDGTRLSIL.

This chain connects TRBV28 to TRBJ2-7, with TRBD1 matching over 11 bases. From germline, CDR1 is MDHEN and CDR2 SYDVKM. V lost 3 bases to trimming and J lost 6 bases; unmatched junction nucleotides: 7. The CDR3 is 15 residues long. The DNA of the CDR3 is TGTGCCAGCAGTTTTCGGGACAGGGGGACCCGCGAGCAGTACTTC. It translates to CASSFRDRGTREQYF.

The CDR3 spells CASSHEGEQPQHF. CDR3 DNA: TGTGCCAGCAGCCACGAGGGGGAACAGCCCCAGCATTTT. The chain recombines TRBV7-9 with TRBJ1-5; the D gene is possibly TRBD1 (6 bases). The CDR3 has 13 amino acids. Between the trimmed V and J ends, which lost 5 bases and 7 bases, there was a span of 12 bases. Germline V CDR1 and CDR2: SEHNR, FQNEAQ (reference sequence).

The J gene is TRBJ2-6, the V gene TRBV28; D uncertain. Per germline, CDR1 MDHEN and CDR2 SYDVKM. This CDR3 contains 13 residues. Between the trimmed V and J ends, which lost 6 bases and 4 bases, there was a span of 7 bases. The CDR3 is CASRRSGANVLTF. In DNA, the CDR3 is TGTGCCAGCAGAAGGAGCGGGGCCAACGTCCTGACTTTC.